Shown below are 22 T cell receptor beta chains from a single sample sequenced in a study of cytomegalovirus exposure and HLA in healthy donors. Both 60 Vbeta primers and 13 Jbeta primers went into the PCR. The assay was immunoSEQ multiplex PCR, and TCRdb's table has in-frame clones only and misses some. The sample carries around 130,000 clones, roughly four fifths recorded once. Input material: PBMCs. Every receptor here comes from a woman in her 40s in good health and CMV-seropositive.

The chain uses TRBV28 and TRBJ2-7, with TRBD1 matching 7 bases. Losses at the gene ends were 6 bases for V and 5 bases for J; bases not matched to a gene: 7. The CDR3 length is 13 residues. The germline CDR1 and CDR2 sequences are MDHEN and SYDVKM. The CDR3 loop reads CASSRTGGDEQYF. The CDR3 DNA reads TGTGCCAGCAGCCGGACAGGAGGAGACGAGCAGTACTTC.

This chain links TRBV11-2 with TRBJ2-3; 8 positions agree with TRBD1. The junction had 8 bases not matched to a gene; V was cut back by 4 bases and J by 8 bases. The length of the CDR3 is 14 residues. CDR1 is SGHAT, CDR2 FQNNGV, per germline. The CDR3 region is CASSWGTGLGTQYF. The DNA of the CDR3 is TGTGCCAGCAGCTGGGGGACAGGTTTAGGTACGCAGTATTTT.

V and J are TRBV13 and TRBJ1-1, with a tentative D call TRBD1 (5 bases). The CDR3 has 14 residues. V lost 4 bases, J lost 4 bases, and 13 bases lay in between. Germline V gene data show CDR1 as PRHDT and CDR2 as FYEKMQ (reference sequence). CDR3 nucleotides: TGTGCCAGCAGCTCCAGGGCCCGGAGCACTGAAGCTTTCTTT. Its translation is CASSSRARSTEAFF.

The J gene is TRBJ2-3, the V gene TRBV4-3; the match to TRBD2 covers 7 bases. The CDR3 runs to 14 residues. Germline V lookup: CDR1 LGHNA, CDR2 YSLEER. After removal of 0 bases from V and 5 bases from J, the junction contained 2 bases not matched to a gene. Written as DNA, the CDR3 is TGCGCCAGCAGCCAAGAAGTAGCGGGAGATACGCAGTATTTT. This sequence encodes CASSQEVAGDTQYF.

In its sample, this clone was seen a few times. V usage is TRBV18 and J usage is TRBJ1-5; TRBD1 agrees at 9 bases. With 6 bases clipped from V and 7 bases from J, the junction kept 10 bases outside the gene matches. CDR1 is KGHSH, CDR2 LQKENI, per germline. The CDR3 consists of 15 residues. CDR3 sequence: CASSPTGGWRQPQHF. DNA for the CDR3: TGTGCCAGCTCCCCAACAGGGGGCTGGCGCCAGCCCCAGCATTTT.

This clone was seen only once. The CDR3 sequence is CASSLQGAFNEKLFF. The CDR3 DNA follows: TGCGCCAGCAGCTTACAGGGGGCATTTAATGAAAAACTGTTTTTT. The chain recombines TRBV5-1 with TRBJ1-4, with 9 bases aligning to TRBD1. Trimming removed 2 bases from V and 4 bases from J; junction bases left unmatched: 3. Germline V gives CDR1 SGHRS, CDR2 YFSETQ. The CDR3 runs 15 residues.

This clone has more than one count but fewer than ten. V gene TRBV7-3 combines with J gene TRBJ1-6, with 7 nucleotides matching TRBD1. This CDR3 has 14 amino acids. J was trimmed by 6 bases and V by 4 bases; bases with no gene match: 3. Germline CDR1 SGHTA, CDR2 FQGTGA. CDR3: CASSSGQVNSPLHF. The DNA of the CDR3 is TGTGCCAGCAGCTCCGGACAGGTTAATTCACCCCTCCACTTT.

This rearrangement joins TRBV11-1 to TRBJ1-2; no clear D. Trimming stripped 3 bases from V and 4 bases from J, with 18 bases between. CDR3 length equals 16 residues. In germline, CDR1 is SGHAT, CDR2 FQDESV (reference sequence). CDR3 sequence (DNA): TGTGCCAGCAGCTTGGGAGGGCGAAGTGGAAGCTATGGCTACACCTTC. It translates to CASSLGGRSGSYGYTF.

The rearrangement links TRBV25-1 to TRBJ1-3; D not certain. Germline V gene lookup returns CDR1 MGHDK and CDR2 SYGVNS. Trimming took 2 bases from V and 4 from J, leaving 6 bases between them. The CDR3 runs to 13 residues. The CDR3 nucleotides are TGTGCCAGCAGTGAACCGGGGGGAAACACCATATATTTT. Residues: CASSEPGGNTIYF.

The V call is TRBV9, the J call TRBJ1-3; weak D call: TRBD1 (6 bases). Trimming cost V 4 bases and J 2 bases, with 13 bases left between them. CDR1 is SGDLS, CDR2 YYNGEE, per germline. The CDR3 loop spans 15 amino acids. The CDR3 bases are TGTGCCAGCAGCTTCGCAGGGGACCCTGGAAACACCATATATTTT. Protein product: CASSFAGDPGNTIYF.

This clone has only one observation. The rearrangement joins TRBV11-2 to TRBJ2-7; a weak D match, TRBD2 (7 bases). The germline gives CDR1 SGHAT, CDR2 FQNNGV. Trimming shortened V by 0 bases and J by 4 bases, and 13 bases separated the two germline ends. The CDR3 loop spans 15 amino acids. The CDR3 region has the DNA TGTGCCAGCAGCTTAGATGGGAGGGGACAATACGAGCAGTACTTC. This gives the protein CASSLDGRGQYEQYF.

The chain uses TRBV4-2 and TRBJ2-2; 10 nucleotides line up with TRBD2. With 4 bases clipped from V and 0 bases from J, the junction kept 17 bases outside the gene matches. Germline V gene data show CDR1 as LGHNA and CDR2 as YNFKEQ. The CDR3 is 21 residues long. The CDR3 DNA is TGTGCCAGCAGCCGAGCTTTTCGGTTCGATAGCGGGAGGTCGAACACCGGGGAGCTGTTTTTT. Protein: CASSRAFRFDSGRSNTGELFF.

J is TRBJ1-5 and V is TRBV9, with 7 bases matching TRBD1. The CDR3 contains 16 residues. From germline, CDR1 is SGDLS and CDR2 YYNGEE. The J segment lost 1 base and the V segment lost 6 bases, leaving 10 bases of the junction unmatched. The CDR3 reads CASTTWDRQSNQPQHF. The CDR3 DNA follows: TGTGCCAGCACTACCTGGGACAGACAAAGCAATCAGCCCCAGCATTTT.

There are a few counts of this clone. V gene TRBV10-3 combines with J gene TRBJ1-2; 7 nucleotides align to TRBD1. V was clipped by 10 bases and J by 0 bases; unmatched bases: 5. Germline V CDR1 and CDR2: ENHRY, SYGVKD. The CDR3 is made up of 13 amino acids. This chain's CDR3 is CATTTGTNYGYTF. The CDR3 bases are TGTGCCACTACGACAGGGACTAACTATGGCTACACCTTC.

V is TRBV9 and J is TRBJ2-7; 8 bases are a match to TRBD2. Germline V gives CDR1 SGDLS, CDR2 YYNGEE. V was clipped by 4 bases and J by 6 bases; unmatched bases: 9. The CDR3 loop spans 14 amino acids. The CDR3: CASSTMTSAGEQYF. For the CDR3, the DNA is TGTGCCAGCAGCACAATGACTAGCGCGGGCGAGCAGTACTTC.

The V and J genes are TRBV14 and TRBJ2-7; perhaps TRBD2 as D (5 bases). The CDR3 has 15 amino acids. Germline-derived CDR1 and CDR2 are SGHDN and FVKESK. V was pared by 2 bases and J by 0 bases, with 11 bases between. The CDR3 region is CASSQSPGSSYEQYF. DNA for the CDR3: TGTGCCAGCAGCCAAAGCCCGGGGAGCTCCTACGAGCAGTACTTC.

The rearrangement uses TRBV25-1 and TRBJ1-2; TRBD1 aligns across 12 bases. The CDR3 is 17 residues long. CDR1 MGHDK and CDR2 SYGVNS come from the germline V gene. V lost 4 bases, J lost 4 bases, and 10 bases stayed unmatched. DNA for the CDR3: TGTGCCAGCAGTGGTTCCGGGACAGGGGGCGCGGGCTATGGCTACACCTTC. Protein product: CASSGSGTGGAGYGYTF.

V gene TRBV19 combines with J gene TRBJ1-1; 7 bases match TRBD1. Germline loops: CDR1 LNHDA, CDR2 SQIVND (reference sequence). The CDR3 is 18 amino acids. The V segment lost 3 bases and the J segment 1 base; nucleotides outside the gene matches: 14. CDR3 nucleotides: TGTGCCAGTAGTATGGGGGTCCAGGAAAACAGGGGGAACACTGAAGCTTTCTTT. Translated: CASSMGVQENRGNTEAFF.

The chain recombines TRBV4-3 with TRBJ1-5; D remains unclear. Germline CDR1 LGHNA, CDR2 YSLEER. This CDR3 has 13 amino acids. With 4 bases removed from V and 9 bases from J, the gap between germline ends came to 13 bases. CDR3 protein: CASSPTAGTPQHF. DNA for the CDR3: TGCGCCAGCAGCCCTACGGCAGGTACGCCCCAGCATTTT.

This clone has only a few counts. The chain joins TRBV14 to TRBJ2-5; 14 bases align to TRBD2. The DNA end is more similar to TRBJ2-7, so the J call may be wrong. This CDR3 spans 17 amino acids. Germline CDR1 is SGHDN and CDR2 is FVKESK. Here the CDR3 reads CASSPRTSGRLEYEQYF. CDR3 in DNA: TGTGCCAGCAGCCCGCGGACTAGCGGGAGGCTCGAGTACGAGCAGTACTTC.

As concerns this clone: The junction does not match germline at one end; this may be a read error. In DNA, the CDR3 is TGTTCCAGCAAGAGGGGGGGCAATGAGCAGTTCTTC. Its protein product is CSSKRGGNEQFF. This rearrangement joins TRBV7-9 to TRBJ2-1, with D possibly matching TRBD2 (7 bases). Per germline, CDR1 SEHNR and CDR2 FQNEAQ (reference sequence). This CDR3 contains 12 residues.

The chain links TRBV28 to TRBJ1-3; D not resolved. CDR1 and CDR2 from the germline V gene are MDHEN and SYDVKM. V was pared by 1 base and J by 0 bases, with 10 bases between. The CDR3 is 16 residues long. The CDR3 protein is CASSLSPTPSGNTIYF. CDR3 nucleotides: TGTGCCAGCAGTTTATCCCCTACGCCCTCTGGAAACACCATATATTTT.